One T cell receptor (beta chain) is described in this entry. What it recognizes is unknown. Relative to the germline gene, one junction end is altered; a read error may explain this. This record belongs to a study of cytomegalovirus exposure and HLA in healthy donors. Study-level points and caveats: In a later analysis, the majority of CMV-associated beta chains seemingly showed HLA restriction. A later analysis reported that several of the most significant clusters appeared to be linked to common viral pathogens, among them Epstein-Barr virus.

The CDR3 runs to 17 residues. Germline V gives CDR1 KGHSH, CDR2 LQKENI. Every donor was a healthy person donating bone marrow. PCR was performed using 60 Vbeta and 13 Jbeta primers. Profiled with immunoSEQ multiplex PCR; TCRdb holds only in-frame clones, not every one. The table shows 100,000 to 150,000 clones, with around 78% occurring only once. This TCR came from a female donor in good health and CMV-seropositive. The sequenced material came from PBMCs. The V and J genes are TRBV18 and TRBJ1-5, with D possibly TRBD1 on 6 matching bases. This CDR3 is CASSPLRTGYGNQPQHF. The CDR3 bases are TGTGCCAGCTCTCCACTACGTACAGGGTACGGCAATCAGCCCCAGCATTTT.